Below, one T cell receptor (beta chain) is given with its context. The antigen is not known. The data stem from a study of T cell responses to AZD1222 COVID-19 vaccine. This CDR3 is 17 amino acids long. The V end was cut by 6 bases, the J end by 7 bases, with 24 bases between. Study results and caveats: Elevations in Spike-specific TCR breadth and depth followed administration of two AZD1222 doses.

The table came from immunoSEQ multiplex PCR; TCRdb's copy has only in-frame clones and leaves some out. The sample has about 120,000 clones; approximately 85% are singletons. The J gene is TRBJ2-2, the V gene TRBV6-7; a weak D match, TRBD2 (7 bases). TRBV6-7 belongs to the ORF category, with a function that is uncertain. The source is an adult in good health. This sample comprised peripheral blood, obtained on day 0 of MenACWY control vaccination. The DNA of the CDR3 is TGTGCCAGCAGCCCCGCCGGGGGGCGAGGTGGAGGCGGGGAGCTGTTTTTT. Translation: CASSPAGGRGGGGELFF.